This TCR beta chain was sequenced in a study of technical replicates of blood from several donors (dated by TCRdb to about 2017). Library preparation employed the immunoSEQ multiplex PCR assay. TCRdb took this table from immuneACCESS and kept in-frame rearrangements with V and J called. Such tables lack part of the clones; where checked against another copy, unresolved V genes explain under half of the gap, and the rest is unexplained. For this sample there are more than 65,000 clones; about 90% appear just once. The biggest ten clones account for over 0.35% of the sample. This clone was counted only a few times. No cognate antigen has been identified for it. No per-base quality is available; no much larger clone lies one base away. Compared with germline, V lacks 4 bases and J lacks 6 bases; bases without a gene match: 12. The cysteine opens and the phenylalanine closes a CDR3 of 15 amino acids. Of the read, only the CDR3 DNA is kept; its 45 bases are in frame from base 1. The germline V gene (reference sequence) supplies CDR1 SGHNT and CDR2 YYREEE.

The source material was T cells isolated from PBMCs. The sequence links TRBV5-4 to TRBJ1-2; 7 nucleotides in the junction match TRBD1. This receptor was identified in a human donor in good health. CDR3 loop: CASSQPGTVSHGYTF. The sequence in DNA is TGTGCCAGCAGCCAACCAGGGACAGTATCACATGGCTACACCTTC.